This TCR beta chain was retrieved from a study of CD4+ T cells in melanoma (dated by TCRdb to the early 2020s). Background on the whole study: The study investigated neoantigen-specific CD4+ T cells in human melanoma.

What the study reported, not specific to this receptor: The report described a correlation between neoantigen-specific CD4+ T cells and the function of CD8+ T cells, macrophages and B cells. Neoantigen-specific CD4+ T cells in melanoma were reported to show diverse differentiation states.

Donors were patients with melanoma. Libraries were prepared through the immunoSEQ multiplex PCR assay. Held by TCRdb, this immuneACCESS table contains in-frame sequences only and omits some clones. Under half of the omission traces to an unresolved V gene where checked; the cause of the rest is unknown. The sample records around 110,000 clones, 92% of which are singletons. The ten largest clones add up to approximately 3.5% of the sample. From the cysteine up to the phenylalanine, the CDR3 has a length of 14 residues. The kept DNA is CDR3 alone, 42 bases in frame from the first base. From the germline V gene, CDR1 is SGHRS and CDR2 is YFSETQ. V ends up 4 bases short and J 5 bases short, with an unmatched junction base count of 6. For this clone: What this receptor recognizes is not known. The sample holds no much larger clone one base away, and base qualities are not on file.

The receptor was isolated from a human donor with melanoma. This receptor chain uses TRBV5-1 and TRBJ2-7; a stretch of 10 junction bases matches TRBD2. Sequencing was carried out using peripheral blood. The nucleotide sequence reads TGCGCCAGCAGCATGGCTAGCGGGGGCCACGAGCAGTACTTC. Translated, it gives CASSMASGGHEQYF.